Below are 28 T cell receptor beta chains sequenced from a single sample in a study of T cell responses to AZD1222 COVID-19 vaccine. Profiling relied on immunoSEQ multiplex PCR, and the TCRdb table lists in-frame clones only, not all of them. In the table there are 90,000 to 150,000 clones, approximately 87% of which are singletons. This sample comprised peripheral blood, obtained on day 0 of AZD1222 vaccination. All receptors come from an adult in good health.

V and J are TRBV6-1 and TRBJ1-3, with 8 bases matching TRBD1. From germline, CDR1 is MNHNS and CDR2 SASEGT. J was trimmed by 5 bases and V by 3 bases; bases with no gene match: 6. The length of the CDR3 is 15 residues. CDR3 nucleotides: TGTGCCAGCAGTGAGTCCCGGACAGGGAGAAACACCATATATTTT. Translated, it gives CASSESRTGRNTIYF.

This chain connects TRBV3-1 (or the pseudogene TRBV3-2) to TRBJ2-3; D gene ambiguous. Germline V gene lookup returns CDR1 LGHDT and CDR2 YNNKEL (reference sequence). The CDR3 extends over 17 amino acids. V dropped 8 bases and J dropped 3 bases, with 24 bases sitting between them. CDR3 sequence reads: CASPAPFGISATDTQYF. CDR3 nucleotide sequence: TGTGCCAGCCCCGCCCCTTTTGGCATAAGTGCGACAGATACGCAGTATTTT.

This chain uses TRBV5-1 with TRBJ2-2; D is unclear. The CDR3 has 16 amino acids. Trimming removed 0 bases from V and 0 bases from J, with 9 bases in between. Per germline, CDR1 SGHRS and CDR2 YFSETQ. The CDR3 sequence: CASSLAGTANTGELFF. The CDR3 DNA reads as TGCGCCAGCAGCTTGGCGGGTACTGCGAACACCGGGGAGCTGTTTTTT.

CDR3: CASSLLGQTEAFF. CDR3 coding DNA: TGTGCCAGCAGTTTACTGGGCCAAACTGAAGCTTTCTTT. The V gene is TRBV27, the J gene TRBJ1-1; D ambiguous. Germline V gene sequence: CDR1 MNHEY, CDR2 SMNVEV (reference sequence). With 2 bases removed from V and 5 bases from J, the gap between germline ends came to 9 bases. This CDR3 is 13 amino acids long.

The chain uses TRBV5-1 and TRBJ2-2; 9 positions agree with TRBD2. The CDR3 extends over 17 amino acids. CDR1 and CDR2 from the germline V gene are SGHRS and YFSETQ. Trimming removed 0 bases from V and 5 bases from J; junction bases left unmatched: 8. CDR3 bases: TGCGCCAGCAGCTTGGCTTTGCGGGGGGGCCTTACCGGGGAGCTGTTTTTT. Translation gives CASSLALRGGLTGELFF.

The rearrangement uses TRBV11-1 and TRBJ2-2; no clear D gene. The CDR3 consists of 13 residues. The V end lost 10 bases, the J end lost 3 bases, and 12 bases lay between the germline ends. Germline CDR1 is SGHAT and CDR2 is FQDESV (reference sequence). The CDR3 coding sequence is TGTGCCACCAGTTTATCGGACACCGGGGAGCTGTTTTTT. Translation gives CATSLSDTGELFF.

The chain combines TRBV3-1 (or the pseudogene TRBV3-2) with TRBJ2-5; 10 bases agree with TRBD2. CDR1 LGHDT and CDR2 YNNKEL come from the germline V gene (reference sequence). The V and J ends lost 4 bases and 5 bases, in that order; junction bases with no gene match: 16. The CDR3 is made up of 18 amino acids. The CDR3: CASSLATSGANFGETQYF. In DNA form, the CDR3 reads TGTGCCAGCAGCCTCGCTACTAGCGGGGCTAACTTTGGGGAGACCCAGTACTTC.

The chain is built from TRBV11-1 and TRBJ1-3, with D unclear. The germline CDR1 and CDR2 sequences are SGHAT and FQDESV (reference sequence). This CDR3 is 13 amino acids long. Trimming removed 6 bases at V and 4 bases at J, with 10 bases between. CDR3 coding DNA: TGTGCCAGCAGGACGGGGTCCGGAAACACCATATATTTT. It encodes CASRTGSGNTIYF. The whole variable domain, filled in from reference TRBV11-1 and TRBJ1-3, reads EAEVAQSPRYKITEKSQAVAFWCDPISGHATLYWYRQILGQGPELLVQFQDESVVDDSQLPKDRFSAERLKGVDSTLKIQPAELGDSAMYLCASRTGSGNTIYFGEGSWLTVV.

The CDR3 protein is CASSSYRQGGGTEAFF. The CDR3 coding sequence is TGTGCCAGCAGCTCTTATCGACAGGGAGGAGGCACTGAAGCTTTCTTT. V usage is TRBV5-4 and J usage is TRBJ1-1; 7 bases agree with TRBD1. CDR1 SGHNT and CDR2 YYREEE come from the germline V gene (reference sequence). V was pared by 3 bases and J by 4 bases, with 12 bases of the junction left unmatched. CDR3 length: 16 residues.

The J gene is TRBJ1-4, the V gene TRBV4-3; D call uncertain. The CDR3 is 15 amino acids. Germline V lookup: CDR1 LGHNA, CDR2 YSLEER. V was pared by 0 bases and J by 12 bases, with 17 bases between. CDR3 DNA: TGCGCCAGCAGCCAAGACAGTAATGCCGAGAGGGAACTGTTTTTT. It codes for CASSQDSNAERELFF.

The rearrangement uses TRBV18 and TRBJ1-6, with a weak D call TRBD1 (5 bases). V was pared by 3 bases and J by 7 bases, with 16 bases between. The CDR3 is 16 residues long. Germline-derived CDR1 and CDR2 are KGHSH and LQKENI. Here the CDR3 reads CASSPPQAGRNSPLHF. CDR3 nucleotide sequence: TGTGCCAGCTCACCTCCTCAGGCAGGGAGAAATTCACCCCTCCACTTT.

This chain joins TRBV6-5 and TRBJ1-1; unclear D gene. The CDR3 consists of 15 residues. V was clipped by 0 bases and J by 3 bases, with 11 bases between them. The germline V gene has CDR1 MNHEY and CDR2 SVGAGI. This CDR3 is CASSYSKFSDTEAFF. CDR3 coding DNA: TGTGCCAGCAGTTACTCGAAGTTTTCGGACACTGAAGCTTTCTTT.

The chain carries TRBV5-6 and TRBJ1-1; no definite D call. Germline V gene lookup returns CDR1 SGHDT and CDR2 YYEEEE. There are 14 residues in the CDR3. V was cut by 3 bases and J by 11 bases, with 20 bases left in between. The CDR3 nucleotides are TGTGCCAGCAGCTGGGGTTGGATAGGAGCGATTGCTTTCTTT. It yields the protein CASSWGWIGAIAFF.

In its sample, this clone was seen once. The chain is built from TRBV11-3 and TRBJ1-1, with D hard to call. This CDR3 contains 16 residues. The V gene lost 0 bases and the J gene lost 0 bases, with 11 bases spanning the gap. CDR1 and CDR2 from the germline V gene are SGHNT and YENEEA. The CDR3 spells CASSLDRWWVNTEAFF. The CDR3 DNA follows: TGTGCCAGCAGCTTAGATCGGTGGTGGGTGAACACTGAAGCTTTCTTT.

Only one count was recorded for this clone. The chain is built from TRBV7-8 and TRBJ1-5; 10 nucleotides align to TRBD1. J lost 0 bases, V lost 5 bases, and 10 bases had no gene match. CDR3 length: 18 residues. Germline CDR1 is SGHVS and CDR2 is FQNEAQ. The CDR3 DNA reads TGTGCCAGCAGCCCCTTAGAGGGACAGGGGAATAGCAATCAGCCCCAGCATTTT. Its protein is CASSPLEGQGNSNQPQHF.

In nucleotides, the CDR3 is TGTGCCAGCAGATCCCCGAACCAAGAGACCCAGTACTTC. Its translation: CASRSPNQETQYF. The chain has TRBV12-3 or TRBV12-4 and TRBJ2-5; D is undetermined. Trimming shortened V by 6 bases and J by 0 bases, and 8 bases separated the two germline ends. The CDR3 has 13 residues.

The chain couples TRBV4-2 to TRBJ1-1, with D perhaps matching TRBD1 (5 bases). Germline-derived CDR1 and CDR2 are LGHNA and YNFKEQ. The CDR3 is made up of 18 amino acids. V was cut by 6 bases and J by 3 bases, with 26 bases left in between. CDR3 loop: CASSPKGGTVSSDTEAFF. For the CDR3, the DNA is TGTGCCAGCAGTCCCAAAGGCGGGACGGTGAGTTCGGACACTGAAGCTTTCTTT.

The V and J genes are TRBV7-9 and TRBJ2-3, with D perhaps matching TRBD1 (6 bases). Per germline, CDR1 SEHNR and CDR2 FQNEAQ (reference sequence). Trimming shortened V by 2 bases and J by 2 bases, and 17 bases separated the two germline ends. The CDR3 runs 17 residues. CDR3 in DNA: TGTGCCAGCAGCTTAAGTTCTGGACAGAGGATCACAGATACGCAGTATTTT. Its translation is CASSLSSGQRITDTQYF.

A note on this clone: Other DNA sequences within the sample encode an identical CDR3. V and J are TRBV19 and TRBJ2-3; 11 bases fit TRBD2. Per the germline V gene, CDR1 is LNHDA and CDR2 is SQIVND (reference sequence). The V and J ends lost 3 bases and 0 bases, in that order; junction bases with no gene match: 2. This CDR3 is 16 amino acids long. The CDR3 is CASSIGTSGSTDTQYF. The CDR3 bases are TGTGCCAGTAGTATCGGGACTAGCGGTAGCACAGATACGCAGTATTTT. Filled out from reference TRBV19 and TRBJ2-3, the complete variable domain reads DGGITQSPKYLFRKEGQNVTLSCEQNLNHDAMYWYRQDPGQGLRLIYYSQIVNDFQKGDIAEGYSVSREKKESFPLTVTSAQKNPTAFYLCASSIGTSGSTDTQYFGPGTRLTVL.

V usage is TRBV6-5 and J usage is TRBJ2-7; D is possibly TRBD1 or TRBD2 (5 bases each). Trimming removed 8 bases from V and 6 bases from J, with 17 bases in between. The CDR3 is 13 amino acids. From germline, CDR1 is MNHEY and CDR2 SVGAGI. The CDR3 DNA sequence: TGTGCCAGCCGGGACCGCATCTTTGGCGAGCAGTACTTC. This gives the protein CASRDRIFGEQYF.

The chain recombines TRBV18 with TRBJ2-7; TRBD1 matches 7 bases. After removal of 2 bases from V and 0 bases from J, the junction contained 1 base not matched to a gene. Germline V gives CDR1 KGHSH, CDR2 LQKENI. The CDR3 loop spans 14 amino acids. The CDR3, as DNA: TGTGCCAGCTCACCAGGGACAGTCTCCTACGAGCAGTACTTC. Amino acids: CASSPGTVSYEQYF.

The chain is built from TRBV6-2 or TRBV6-3 and TRBJ2-5; 11 positions agree with TRBD2. CDR3 size: 20 residues. Per germline, CDR1 MNHEY and CDR2 SVGEGT. Trimming at V came to 6 bases and at J to 5 bases, leaving 23 bases not matched to a gene. The CDR3 spells CASSTLGLFSGGAAVETQYF. The DNA for the CDR3 is TGTGCCAGCAGCACCCTGGGGCTGTTTAGCGGGGGGGCTGCGGTGGAGACCCAGTACTTC.

The chain links TRBV5-1 to TRBJ2-1, with TRBD2 matching 8 bases. The V gene end was trimmed by 4 bases and the J gene end by 15 bases; junction bases not matched to a gene: 12. Germline V CDR1 and CDR2: SGHRS, YFSETQ. The CDR3 runs to 13 residues. The CDR3 protein is CASSGQTSEPAFF. CDR3 nucleotides: TGCGCCAGCAGCGGGCAGACTAGCGAGCCGGCGTTCTTC.

The chain joins TRBV19 to TRBJ1-1, with 9 bases lining up with TRBD1. This CDR3 has 15 residues. V lost 6 bases to trimming and J lost 4 bases; unmatched junction nucleotides: 9. In germline, CDR1 is LNHDA, CDR2 SQIVND (reference sequence). The CDR3 bases are TGTGCCAGTAGCCCTCGGAGGACAGGGGCCACTGAAGCTTTCTTT. As protein: CASSPRRTGATEAFF.

The chain uses TRBV7-2 and TRBJ2-2; 15 bases map to TRBD2. The CDR3 has 18 amino acids. Germline CDR1 reads SGHTA; CDR2 reads FQGNSA. Germline trimming cut 5 bases from V and 6 bases from J; bases unmatched to any gene: 10. CDR3 sequence reads: CASSPPGLAGGRAGELFF. The CDR3 DNA reads as TGTGCCAGCAGCCCCCCGGGACTAGCGGGGGGAAGGGCCGGGGAGCTGTTTTTT.

This sequence joins TRBV9 and TRBJ2-5; no reliable D call. The ends were cut back, 4 bases at V and 1 base at J, with 23 bases in the middle. This CDR3 has 18 residues. Looked up from germline, CDR1 is SGDLS and CDR2 is YYNGEE. The CDR3 loop is CASSPQAVPTRPQETQYF. The DNA for the CDR3 is TGTGCCAGCAGCCCCCAGGCGGTACCCACCCGACCCCAAGAGACCCAGTACTTC.

The chain is built from TRBV5-1 and TRBJ2-2, with 9 bases fitting TRBD2. Germline V gives CDR1 SGHRS, CDR2 YFSETQ. Trimming removed 0 bases from V and 0 bases from J; junction bases left unmatched: 6. The CDR3 is 18 residues long. For the CDR3, the DNA is TGCGCCAGCAGCTTGGCCATTAGCGGGGGCACGAACACCGGGGAGCTGTTTTTT. Protein product: CASSLAISGGTNTGELFF.

This clone was detected once. V and J are TRBV29-1 and TRBJ1-5; D remains unclear. The CDR3 runs 13 residues. V was trimmed by 4 bases and J by 4 bases, leaving 11 bases between them. Germline values: CDR1 SQVTM, CDR2 ANQGSEA. CDR3 nucleotide sequence: TGCAGCGTTGTGGACCAAATAAATCAGCCCCAGCATTTT. This codes for CSVVDQINQPQHF.